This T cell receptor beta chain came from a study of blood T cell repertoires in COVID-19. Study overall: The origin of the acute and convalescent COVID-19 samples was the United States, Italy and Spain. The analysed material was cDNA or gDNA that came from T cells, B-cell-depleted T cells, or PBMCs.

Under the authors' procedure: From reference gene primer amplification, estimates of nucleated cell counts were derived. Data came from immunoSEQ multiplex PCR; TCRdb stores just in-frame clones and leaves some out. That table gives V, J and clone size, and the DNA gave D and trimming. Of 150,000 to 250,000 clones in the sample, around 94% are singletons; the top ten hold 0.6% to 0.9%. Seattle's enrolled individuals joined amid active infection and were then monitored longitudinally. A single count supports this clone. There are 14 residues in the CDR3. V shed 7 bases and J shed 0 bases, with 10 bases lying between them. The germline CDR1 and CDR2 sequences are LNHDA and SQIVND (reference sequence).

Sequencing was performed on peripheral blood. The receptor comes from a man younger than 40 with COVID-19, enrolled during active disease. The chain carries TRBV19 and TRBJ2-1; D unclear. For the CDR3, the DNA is TGTGCCAGTACGCCTTACAGCTCCTACAATGAGCAGTTCTTC. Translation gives CASTPYSSYNEQFF. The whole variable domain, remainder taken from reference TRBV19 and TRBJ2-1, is DGGITQSPKYLFRKEGQNVTLSCEQNLNHDAMYWYRQDPGQGLRLIYYSQIVNDFQKGDIAEGYSVSREKKESFPLTVTSAQKNPTAFYLCASTPYSSYNEQFFGPGTRLTVL.